The 5 T cell receptor beta chains given below trace back to one sample, sequenced in a study of blood T cell repertoires in COVID-19. Using immunoSEQ multiplex PCR, the repertoire was profiled, and TCRdb retains in-frame clones only, with some absent. Seen here are 150,000 to 200,000 clones, 75% to 80% observed once, and the top ten hold about 9%. The sample consisted of peripheral blood. Receptors were obtained from a woman in her 50s with active or convalescent COVID-19.

This clone was seen more than once but under ten times. The rearrangement uses TRBV5-1 and TRBJ2-3, with 8 bases identical to TRBD2. The trim removed 4 bases at V and 5 bases at J, leaving 6 bases unmatched. Germline V gene data show CDR1 as SGHRS and CDR2 as YFSETQ. This CDR3 has 14 amino acids. CDR3 region: CASSPGRAGDTQYF. In DNA form, the CDR3 reads TGCGCCAGCAGCCCCGGGAGGGCCGGAGATACGCAGTATTTT. The full variable domain, with the rest looked up from reference TRBV5-1 and TRBJ2-3, is KAGVTQTPRYLIKTRGQQVTLSCSPISGHRSVSWYQQTPGQGLQFLFEYFSETQRNKGNFPGRFSGRQFSNSRSEMNVSTLELGDSALYLCASSPGRAGDTQYFGPGTRLTVL.

The V and J genes are TRBV3-1 (or the pseudogene TRBV3-2) and TRBJ2-5, with 9 bases that match TRBD2. Germline values: CDR1 LGHDT, CDR2 YNNKEL (reference sequence). The CDR3 loop spans 15 amino acids. With V trimmed by 0 bases and J by 7 bases, 6 bases remained unmatched. The CDR3 loop reads CASSQEGRGGATQYF. CDR3 bases: TGTGCCAGCAGCCAAGAAGGGCGGGGGGGCGCGACCCAGTACTTC.

This rearrangement joins TRBV11-3 to TRBJ1-1, with TRBD1 matching 10 bases. Per germline, CDR1 SGHNT and CDR2 YENEEA. The CDR3 has 13 residues. Trimming cost V 5 bases and J 10 bases; bases outside gene matches: 7. In DNA, the CDR3 is TGTGCCAGCAGCCCTCGACAGGGGGCGGGAGCTTTCTTT. Its protein product is CASSPRQGAGAFF.

The chain couples TRBV19 to TRBJ2-1; 9 bases match TRBD1. The CDR3 is made up of 16 amino acids. After removal of 5 bases from V and 10 bases from J, the junction contained 15 bases not matched to a gene. The germline V gene encodes CDR1 LNHDA and CDR2 SQIVND (reference sequence). The CDR3 here is CASSPGTGLISREQFF. The CDR3, as DNA: TGTGCCAGTAGTCCCGGGACAGGGCTTATCTCTAGGGAGCAGTTCTTC.

The chain employs TRBV5-5 and TRBJ2-5, with TRBD1 as a possible D gene (5 bases). The ends were cut back, 4 bases at V and 2 bases at J, with 18 bases in the middle. The CDR3 is made up of 16 amino acids. Per germline, CDR1 SGHKS and CDR2 YYEKEE (reference sequence). As DNA, the CDR3 is TGTGCCAGCAGCCCTGGGGCAGGGATGGGGCAAGAGACCCAGTACTTC. Residues: CASSPGAGMGQETQYF.